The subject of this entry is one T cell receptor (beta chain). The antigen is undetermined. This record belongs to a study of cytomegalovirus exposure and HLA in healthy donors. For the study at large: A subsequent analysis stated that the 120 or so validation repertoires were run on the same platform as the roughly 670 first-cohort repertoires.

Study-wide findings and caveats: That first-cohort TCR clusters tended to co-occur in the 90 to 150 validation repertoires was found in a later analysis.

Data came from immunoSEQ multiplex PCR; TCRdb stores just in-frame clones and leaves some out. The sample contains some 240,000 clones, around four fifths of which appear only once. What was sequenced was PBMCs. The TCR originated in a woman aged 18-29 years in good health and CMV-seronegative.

CDR3: CASSLAEGTNTEAFF. CDR3 DNA sequence: TGTGCCAGCAGCTTAGCGGAGGGGACGAACACTGAAGCTTTCTTT. This chain links TRBV7-9 with TRBJ1-1, with D perhaps matching TRBD1 (5 bases). Germline CDR1 is SEHNR and CDR2 is FQNEAQ (reference sequence). The CDR3 consists of 15 residues. Trimming took off 0 bases at V and 1 base at J, with 9 bases between the two ends.